A selection of T cell receptor beta chains follows, all from one sample in a study of shared T cell receptors in the human thymus. The data were produced by immunoSEQ multiplex PCR, yet TCRdb's version contains in-frame clones alone and is incomplete. The data hold 650,000 to 950,000 clones, with roughly 88% observed a single time. This same sample was also part of a study on human thymus T cells.

The source material was thymocytes. These receptors originate from a girl less than two years old with a congenital heart defect. Each CDR3 is given with its conserved first and last residue. The order of the fields is clone size, V gene, D gene, J gene, CDR3 DNA, CDR3 protein. A D gene is named only where the DNA matches it firmly. Some rows mark clone size as missing; the rest say once, few, many or name a class of expanded clone.

NA,TRBV25-1,TRBD1,TRBJ2-3,TGTGCCACCGCGGGACAGGCCACAGATACGCAGTATTTT,CATAGQATDTQYF
NA,TRBV5-5,NA,TRBJ2-7,TGTGCCAGCAGCTTCGTGGGCAGTGTGGCCACCTACGAGCAGTACTTC,CASSFVGSVATYEQYF
once,TRBV11-1,NA,TRBJ2-3,TGTGCCAGCAGCTTAGAAGCGAACCCTAGCACAGATACGCAGTATTTT,CASSLEANPSTDTQYF
NA,TRBV7-7,TRBD1,TRBJ2-7,TGTGCCAGCAGCCAGAAGCCATTGACAGGGCATCGTACGAAGCAGTACTTC,CASSQKPLTGHRTKQYF
NA,TRBV6-4,NA,TRBJ1-4,TGTGCCAGCAGTGACCGCAGGGTCACCGGAAAACTGTTTTTT,CASSDRRVTGKLFF
NA,TRBV11-2,NA,TRBJ1-3,TGTGCCAGCAGCTTAGATTCCCCAGGCGCAGGGAACACCATATATTTT,CASSLDSPGAGNTIYF
NA,TRBV7-4,TRBD1,TRBJ2-3,TGTGCCAGCAGCTTACTAAGGGCCGGGACAGGGGAAGGCGGGGCAGATACGCAGTATTTT,CASSLLRAGTGEGGADTQYF
once,TRBV7-2,NA,TRBJ1-3,TGTGCCAGCAGCTTTACAGGGAGCTCTGGAAACACCATATATTTT,CASSFTGSSGNTIYF
NA,TRBV5-1,TRBD1,TRBJ1-2,TGCGCCAGCACCCCCGGACAGGAGGGAAACTATGGCTACACCTTC,CASTPGQEGNYGYTF
NA,TRBV14,NA,TRBJ2-3,TGTGCCAGCAGCCAAGAGCCCAGGGTAGTAACAGATACGCAGTATTTT,CASSQEPRVVTDTQYF
NA,TRBV5-1,TRBD1,TRBJ1-3,TGCGCCAGCAGCTTCGGGAGAGGGGGCCCGGATGGAAACACCATATATTTT,CASSFGRGGPDGNTIYF
NA,TRBV6-1,TRBD1,TRBJ2-7,TGTGCCAGCAGTGACGTACAGGGGTTGGCCTACGAGCAGTACTTC,CASSDVQGLAYEQYF
few,TRBV5-1,TRBD2,TRBJ2-7,TGCGCCAGCAGCTTGGGTGTGGGGACAGCGGGGGGTCGTCCTGCCTACGAGCAGTACTTC,CASSLGVGTAGGRPAYEQYF
NA,TRBV11-3,TRBD2,TRBJ2-5,TGTGCCAGCAGTGAAGCGGGGGGATACCAAGAGACCCAGTACTTC,CASSEAGGYQETQYF
NA,TRBV6-4,NA,TRBJ1-1,TGTGCCAGCAGTCCCAGGGCGTATAGGAGCACTGAAGCTTTCTTT,CASSPRAYRSTEAFF
few,TRBV28,NA,TRBJ1-4,TGTGCCAGCAGTTTAAGTGACTCTCTATCTCGAGGAAAACTGTTTTTT,CASSLSDSLSRGKLFF
NA,TRBV14,TRBD1,TRBJ1-1,TGTGCCAGCAGCCACCGCGGGACAGCAGAAGCTTTCTTT,CASSHRGTAEAFF
NA,TRBV6-1,TRBD1,TRBJ2-2,TGTGCCAGCGAGAGGACAGGGGGGTCCGGGGAGCTGTTTTTT,CASERTGGSGELFF
NA,TRBV28,NA,TRBJ1-4,TGTGCCAGCAGAATCGGCAGGGAGGATGAAAAACTGTTTTTT,CASRIGREDEKLFF
NA,TRBV12-5,NA,TRBJ1-1,TGTGCTAGTGCTCCTTCCTATATGAACACTGAAGCTTTCTTT,CASAPSYMNTEAFF
NA,TRBV9,NA,TRBJ1-2,TGTGCCAGCAGCGACCCCACAGGGATAATGGCATTGCCAAACTATGGCTACACCTTC,CASSDPTGIMALPNYGYTF
NA,TRBV28,TRBD1,TRBJ1-6,TGTGCCAGCAGGGGACAGGGCCCCTATAATTCACCCCTCCACTTT,CASRGQGPYNSPLHF
NA,TRBV13,NA,TRBJ2-7,TGTGCCAGCAGCCGAACGGCTCAGGGGTTACCCTACGAGCAGTACTTC,CASSRTAQGLPYEQYF
NA,TRBV27,TRBD1,TRBJ2-1,TGTGCCAGCAGTCCACCCCGACAGGGAGTGCCCTACAATGAGCAGTTCTTC,CASSPPRQGVPYNEQFF
NA,TRBV4-1,TRBD1,TRBJ1-2,TGCGCCAGCAGCCAAGATCGTGACAGGGCGCTAACTAACTATGGCTACACCTTC,CASSQDRDRALTNYGYTF
once,TRBV7-2,TRBD1,TRBJ1-2,TGTGCCAGCAGCTTATCAGGGGGTAGTGGCTACACCTTC,CASSLSGGSGYTF
once,TRBV14,NA,TRBJ2-1,TGTGCCAGCAGCCAAGGCGAAGGGAACAGGGTTTTTCCCTACCGGGGCGTGGACAATGAGCAGTTCTTC,CASSQGEGNRVFPYRGVDNEQFF
NA,TRBV5-4,NA,TRBJ1-1,TGTGCCAGCAGCTTGGGAGCTGAAGCTTTCTTT,CASSLGAEAFF
once,TRBV6-6,TRBD1,TRBJ2-7,TGTGCCAGCAGTAGTGAGAGGACAGGATCTACGAGGCAGTACTTC,CASSSERTGSTRQYF
NA,TRBV18,TRBD1,TRBJ1-4,TGTGCCAGCTCCCACAGGGGGGTTGGTGAAAAACTGTTTTTT,CASSHRGVGEKLFF
NA,TRBV6-1,NA,TRBJ2-7,TGTGCCAGCAGTGCTACGGTCGCCTACGAGCAGTACTTC,CASSATVAYEQYF
NA,TRBV2,NA,TRBJ2-2,TGTGCCAGCAGTGGGAAGACAGGGTTGATCGAGGTGGGGGGTCCGGGGGAGCTGTTTTTT,CASSGKTGLIEVGGPGELFF
NA,TRBV28,NA,TRBJ2-1,TGTGCCAGCAGTTTGGAGCTTAGTCTAAGGAGCTCCTACAATGAGCAGTTCTTC,CASSLELSLRSSYNEQFF
NA,TRBV7-2,NA,TRBJ2-7,TGTGCCAGCAGCTCAGGGGGACCCGGGACTCCTTACGAGCAGTACTTC,CASSSGGPGTPYEQYF
NA,TRBV5-1,NA,TRBJ1-4,TGCGCCAGCAGCTTGGGGGGACAAGGGCAAAAACTGTTTTTT,CASSLGGQGQKLFF
NA,TRBV10-1,NA,TRBJ2-7,TGCGCCAGCAGTGAGCGGGTAGCCTACGAGCAGTACTTC,CASSERVAYEQYF
few,TRBV7-8,NA,TRBJ1-2,TGTGCCAGCAGCCGCGACAGGTTATCGGATGGCTACACCTTC,CASSRDRLSDGYTF
NA,TRBV29-1,TRBD2,TRBJ2-3,TGCAGCGTTGAAGCTACCTCGCGGGGGGGCCATACGCAGTATTTT,CSVEATSRGGHTQYF
NA,TRBV12-5,TRBD1,TRBJ1-3,TGTGCTAGTGGTTTGTCACGACAGGGGGCAGGAAACACCATATATTTT,CASGLSRQGAGNTIYF
NA,TRBV5-1,NA,TRBJ2-6,TGCGCCAGCAGCCCTGGTGGCAACTCTGGGGCCAACGTCCTGACTTTC,CASSPGGNSGANVLTF
NA,TRBV4-1,NA,TRBJ2-3,TGCGCCAGCAGAACAGGGATAACCGGCACAGATACGCAGTATTTT,CASRTGITGTDTQYF
NA,TRBV4-2,TRBD2,TRBJ2-5,TGTGCCAGCAGCCAAGGGCCGAGGAGTGGGAGCGGGACTCAAGAGACCCAGTACTTC,CASSQGPRSGSGTQETQYF
NA,TRBV28,TRBD1,TRBJ1-2,TGTGCCAGCTTCTTTGGGGACAGAGAAAAGATCCTCTATGGCTACACCTTC,CASFFGDREKILYGYTF
NA,TRBV14,TRBD2,TRBJ2-3,TGTGCCAGCAGCCAAGGAGCGGGGGGGCTTACAGATACGCAGTATTTT,CASSQGAGGLTDTQYF
once,TRBV29-1,TRBD2,TRBJ2-3,TGCAGCGCCCGGGTTGTTAGCGGGTTTCCAGATACGCAGTATTTT,CSARVVSGFPDTQYF
NA,TRBV7-6,TRBD1,TRBJ2-2,TGTGCCAGCAGCGCAGGGGGAGCGGGGGAGCTGTTTTTT,CASSAGGAGELFF
NA,TRBV5-4,TRBD1,TRBJ2-2,TGTGCCAGCAGCACGACAGGGGGCCCCAACACCGGGGAGCTGTTTTTT,CASSTTGGPNTGELFF
NA,TRBV27,TRBD2,TRBJ2-3,TGTGCCAGCAGAAATCTAACTAGCGGGGGTTACACAGATACGCAGTATTTT,CASRNLTSGGYTDTQYF
NA,TRBV7-3,TRBD2,TRBJ2-2,TGTGCCAGCAGCCACCTAGGAGCTAGCGGGGGGCGAGGCACCGGGGAGCTGTTTTTT,CASSHLGASGGRGTGELFF
NA,TRBV5-5,TRBD1,TRBJ1-2,TGTGCCAGCAGCTTGGTAGGGGGACAGGGGGTGAGGAGCACCTTC,CASSLVGGQGVRSTF
once,TRBV5-1,NA,TRBJ2-1,TGCGCCAGCAGCTTGGGCTGGCGGCCCTTGTCGGACAGCTCCTACAATGAGCAGTTCTTC,CASSLGWRPLSDSSYNEQFF
few,TRBV28,NA,TRBJ2-5,TGTGCCAGCAGTTTATGCGAGAACGGAGAGACCCAGTACTTC,CASSLCENGETQYF
NA,TRBV7-2,TRBD1,TRBJ2-3,TGTGCCAGCAGCTTATCGCCAAAACGGGACAGAAGCACAGATACGCAGTATTTT,CASSLSPKRDRSTDTQYF